This passage covers 15 T cell receptor beta chains from one sample sequenced in a study of T cells in Graves' hyperthyroidism and ophthalmopathy. TCR beta CDR3 sequences were amplified from RNA transcripts. When the TCR CDR3 underwent first-round RT-PCR, the HTBI primer set was used. TCRdb used MiXCR to reprocess the multiplex PCR reads, holding one entry per CDR3 protein. The table shows about 740,000 distinct CDR3 sequences, with approximately 15% occurring only once. Sequencing was carried out using blood. The receptors were gathered from a woman aged 18-29 years with Graves' hyperthyroidism.

This clonotype has just a few counts. The chain employs TRBV6-1 and TRBJ2-1; a possible D gene is TRBD2 (6 bases). Germline CDR1 is MNHNS and CDR2 is SASEGT. The CDR3 spans 16 residues. V was trimmed by 5 bases and J by 4 bases, leaving 18 bases between them. CDR3 bases: TGTGCCAGCAGTTCCAACCAAGCGGGCAAGTACAATGAGCAGTTCTTC. This gives the protein CASSSNQAGKYNEQFF.

This clonotype was seen a few times. The rearrangement uses TRBV18 and TRBJ1-3; the D gene is possibly TRBD1 (5 bases). V was trimmed by 1 base and J by 0 bases, leaving 16 bases between them. This CDR3 has 18 amino acids. In germline, CDR1 is KGHSH, CDR2 LQKENI. The CDR3 DNA sequence: TGTGCCAGCTCACCACTTCAATCAGGGAGTCGCTCTGGAAACACCATATATTTT. This translates into CASSPLQSGSRSGNTIYF.

At least ten counts were recorded for this clonotype. The rearrangement uses TRBV6-2 or TRBV6-3 and TRBJ2-1, with 12 bases fitting TRBD2. The V and J ends lost 0 bases and 3 bases, in that order; junction bases with no gene match: 15. This CDR3 spans 21 amino acids. CDR1 is MNHEY and CDR2 is SVGEGT in the germline V gene. The CDR3 DNA reads TGTGCCAGCAGTTACTCGATGGGACTAGCGGGCATCGTTAGGGGCTACAATGAGCAGTTCTTC. Its protein is CASSYSMGLAGIVRGYNEQFF.

V and J are TRBV27 and TRBJ2-3; perhaps TRBD2 as D (5 bases). Between the trimmed V and J ends, which lost 2 bases and 0 bases, there was a span of 12 bases. CDR3 size: 16 residues. Germline values: CDR1 MNHEY, CDR2 SMNVEV (reference sequence). The CDR3 loop is CASSLDLAVSTDTQYF. CDR3 coding DNA: TGTGCCAGCAGTTTAGATCTAGCTGTTAGCACAGATACGCAGTATTTT.

This clonotype was seen a few times. This chain connects TRBV2 to TRBJ1-6, with TRBD1 matching 7 bases. The CDR3 has 15 amino acids. V dropped 7 bases and J dropped 9; count of bases not matched to a gene: 12. The V gene's germline CDR1 is SNHLY and CDR2 FYNNEI. CDR3 nucleotides: TGTGCCAGCAACCCGACAGGGACAAGATCTTCACCCCTCCACTTT. Translated, it gives CASNPTGTRSSPLHF.

This clonotype was detected a few times. This chain uses TRBV4-2 with TRBJ1-2; TRBD1 might be the D (6 bases). The CDR3 contains 15 residues. Germline lookup yields CDR1 LGHNA and CDR2 YNFKEQ. V shed 4 bases and J shed 4 bases, with 16 bases lying between them. The DNA for the CDR3 is TGTGCCAGCAGCCCGCCAGGGGATTCGGGCTATGGCTACACCTTC. The encoded protein is CASSPPGDSGYGYTF.

The CDR3 DNA is TGTGCCAGTAGCAAGACTAGCGAGTTGTTCTTC. It translates to CASSKTSELFF. This chain uses TRBV19 with TRBJ2-1; 8 bases align to TRBD2. Germline CDR1 is LNHDA and CDR2 is SQIVND (reference sequence). V shed 6 bases and J 15 bases; nucleotides not matched to a gene: 7. This CDR3 region has 11 residues.

The chain carries TRBV2 and TRBJ1-2, with D unclear. V lost 0 bases, J lost 4 bases, and 9 bases lay in between. This CDR3 has 14 amino acids. Germline-derived CDR1 and CDR2 are SNHLY and FYNNEI. The CDR3 DNA reads as TGTGCCAGCAGTGAAGCTCAAACCCTCTATGGCTACACCTTC. This encodes CASSEAQTLYGYTF. Drawing the rest from reference TRBV2 and TRBJ1-2, the complete variable domain is EPEVTQTPSHQVTQMGQEVILRCVPISNHLYFYWYRQILGQKVEFLVSFYNNEISEKSEIFDDQFSVERPDGSNFTLKIRSTKLEDSAMYFCASSEAQTLYGYTFGSGTRLTVV.

The table lists this clonotype with many counts. CDR3 sequence: CASGLAATGELFF. The CDR3 coding sequence is TGTGCCAGCGGACTAGCCGCTACCGGGGAGCTGTTTTTT. This rearrangement joins TRBV3-1 to TRBJ2-2; TRBD2 matches 8 bases. J lost 5 bases, V lost 8 bases, and 4 bases had no gene match. The germline CDR1 and CDR2 sequences are LGHDT and YNNKEL (reference sequence). The CDR3 is 13 residues long.

This clonotype was recorded at least ten times. This chain links TRBV7-9 with TRBJ2-7; 7 nucleotides agree with TRBD1. This CDR3 spans 15 amino acids. Trimming at V came to 5 bases and at J to 0 bases, leaving 7 bases not matched to a gene. The germline gives CDR1 SEHNR, CDR2 FQNEAQ (reference sequence). This CDR3 is CASSDIAGGSYEQYF. CDR3 DNA: TGTGCCAGCAGCGATATTGCAGGGGGCTCCTACGAGCAGTACTTC.

This clonotype was counted at least ten times. This sequence joins TRBV18 and TRBJ2-3; tentative D call: TRBD1 (6 bases). Trimming stripped 1 base from V and 6 bases from J, with 11 bases between. In germline, CDR1 is KGHSH, CDR2 LQKENI. The CDR3 extends over 14 amino acids. The CDR3 DNA follows: TGTGCCAGCTCACCACAACAGGGCAGCGATACGCAGTATTTT. As protein: CASSPQQGSDTQYF.

This clonotype has more than one count but fewer than ten. This rearrangement joins TRBV14 to TRBJ2-2, with D uncertain. The CDR3 has 14 residues. CDR1 is SGHDN and CDR2 is FVKESK in the germline V gene. V was trimmed by 6 bases and J by 7 bases, leaving 15 bases between them. The CDR3 DNA reads as TGTGCCAGCAGATCCTCTAGGTTCGGCGGGGAGCTGTTTTTT. Its translation is CASRSSRFGGELFF.

A word on this clonotype: This may be a read error: a much more frequent sequence differs by one nucleotide. The chain joins TRBV7-9 to TRBJ2-7, with D tentatively TRBD1 (6 bases). Germline-derived CDR1 and CDR2 are SEHNR and FQNEAQ (reference sequence). The CDR3 totals 14 residues. This chain's CDR3 is CVSAQQGRWDEQYF. In DNA, the CDR3 is TGTGTCAGCGCTCAACAGGGCCGGTGGGACGAGCAGTACTTC. The whole variable domain, remainder taken from reference TRBV7-9 and TRBJ2-7, is DTGVSQNPRHKITKRGQNVTFRCDPISEHNRLYWYRQTLGQGPEFLTYFQNEAQLEKSRLLSDRFSAERPKGSFSTLEIQRTEQGDSAMYLCVSAQQGRWDEQYFGPGTRLTVT.

This chain links TRBV28 with TRBJ2-2, with D possibly matching TRBD2 (6 bases). Germline V lookup: CDR1 MDHEN, CDR2 SYDVKM. The CDR3 spans 15 residues. With 3 bases removed from V and 6 bases from J, the gap between germline ends came to 14 bases. This CDR3 is CASSFGLIEAGELFF. Written as DNA, the CDR3 is TGTGCCAGCAGTTTTGGACTAATAGAGGCCGGGGAGCTGTTTTTT.

The V gene is TRBV27, the J gene TRBJ2-7, with TRBD1 as a possible D gene (6 bases). There are 15 residues in the CDR3. With 0 bases removed from V and 1 base from J, the gap between germline ends came to 10 bases. Germline V gene data show CDR1 as MNHEY and CDR2 as SMNVEV (reference sequence). CDR3 region: CASSLSSQGSYEQYF. For the CDR3, the DNA is TGTGCCAGCAGTTTATCTAGCCAGGGGTCCTACGAGCAGTACTTC.